The clone carrying this TCR beta chain was observed at least ten times. The antigen is unknown. The data derive from a study of early T cells in non-severe SARS-CoV-2 infection. Overall study findings and caveats: VDJdb matching, biased toward anti-spike CD8 responses, missed private and CD4 specificities.

The germline V gene encodes CDR1 SGHAT and CDR2 FQNNGV. Trimming at V came to 4 bases and at J to 4 bases, leaving 8 bases not matched to a gene. This CDR3 region has 16 residues. In TCRdb, the 5' RACE reads were re-called with MiXCR into one record per CDR3 protein. The data hold fewer than 60,000 distinct CDR3 sequences, with around 4.6% observed a single time. The receptor was isolated from an adult who was a healthcare worker with PCR-confirmed SARS-CoV-2 infection or an uninfected control (not recorded which). Sequencing was done on a sample of whole blood. The J gene is TRBJ2-2, the V gene TRBV11-2; TRBD2 matches at 8 bases. The CDR3 nucleotides read TGTGCCAGCAGCTCCCTTAGAGCGGGAGTCACCGGGGAGCTGTTTTTT. Translated, it gives CASSSLRAGVTGELFF.